The rows below give T cell receptor beta chains drawn from one sample of a study of T cell repertoires and leukemia-associated antigens. TCRdb re-called the 5' RACE reads with MiXCR, one entry per CDR3 protein. In the table there are over 9,000 distinct CDR3 sequences, around 40% of which are singletons. No antigens are known for them. The sequenced sample was CD3+ T cells sorted from blood and cultured. Every receptor here comes from a female donor in good health. Each CDR3 is given with its conserved first and last residue. Fields, in order: J gene, clone size, V gene, D gene, CDR3 DNA, CDR3 protein. D genes are given only for firm matches. Not every row has a clone size; where given, it reads once, few, many or a size class.

J: TRBJ1-4
size: .
V: TRBV2
D: TRBD1
DNA: TGTGCCTGCCGGGACAGAACTAATGAAAAGCTGTTTTTT
CDR3: CACRDRTNEKLFF

J: TRBJ2-3
size: medium-sized
V: TRBV5-1
D: TRBD2
DNA: TGCGCCAGCAGCTTGGGGACTAGCGGGAGCACAGATACGCAGTATTTT
CDR3: CASSLGTSGSTDTQYF

J: TRBJ2-7
size: few
V: TRBV20-1
D: .
DNA: TGCAGTGCTAGAGATGGGCACAACTACGAGCAGTACTTC
CDR3: CSARDGHNYEQYF

J: TRBJ2-7
size: many
V: TRBV6-1
D: .
DNA: TGTGCCAGCAGTGTGGACGGCTACGAGCAGTACTTC
CDR3: CASSVDGYEQYF

J: TRBJ2-5
size: .
V: TRBV20-1
D: .
DNA: TGCAGTGGGGACCTCCAAGAGACCCAGTACTTC
CDR3: CSGDLQETQYF

J: TRBJ2-2
size: few
V: TRBV20-1
D: TRBD2
DNA: TGCAGTGCTAGAGATCGGGGGGAACCTTTCGGGGAGCTGTTTTTT
CDR3: CSARDRGEPFGELFF

J: TRBJ2-5
size: .
V: TRBV7-8
D: .
DNA: TGTGCCAGCAGCTTGACTCCAGAGACCCAGTACTTC
CDR3: CASSLTPETQYF

J: TRBJ1-2
size: many
V: TRBV18
D: .
DNA: TGTGCCAGCTCGCTAAGACTTGGATCCCGCTATGGCTACACCTTC
CDR3: CASSLRLGSRYGYTF

J: TRBJ1-1
size: many
V: TRBV6-6
D: TRBD1
DNA: TGTGCCAGCAGTTACTCGGACAGGGGGCGGGGAGCTTTCTTT
CDR3: CASSYSDRGRGAFF

J: TRBJ2-1
size: few
V: TRBV20-1
D: .
DNA: TGCAGTGCTAGTAGAGCGGCAAACCACAATGAGCAGTTCTTC
CDR3: CSASRAANHNEQFF